This TCR beta chain was obtained from a study of monozygotic twins with inflammatory bowel disease. Germline V gene data show CDR1 as SGHAT and CDR2 as FQNNGV. The CDR3 runs 14 residues. The team made cDNA by running eight separate reactions for each sample. TCRdb reprocessed the 5' RACE reads, with one entry per CDR3 protein and no DNA. The repertoire table contains around 140,000 distinct CDR3 sequences. This TCR was recovered from a human donor with ulcerative colitis or Crohn's disease, or a healthy co-twin of an affected twin (not recorded which). Sequenced material: blood. The V gene is TRBV11-2, the J gene TRBJ2-5; TCRdb outputs TRBD1, but without DNA this stays unchecked. The CDR3 region is CASSLGGNRETQYF.